This T cell receptor beta chain was sequenced for a study of blood T cell repertoires in COVID-19. As for the study in general: Spain, Italy and the United States supplied samples that represented acute and convalescent COVID-19. The analysed material was cDNA or gDNA that came from T cells, B-cell-depleted T cells, or PBMCs.

V was trimmed by 5 bases and J by 0 bases, leaving 17 bases between them. Looked up from germline, CDR1 is MDHEN and CDR2 is SYDVKM. The CDR3 totals 17 residues. Followed longitudinally, the Seattle patients had been enrolled during active infection. Original methodology: How many nucleated cells were present was estimated from reference gene primer amplification. The method was immunoSEQ multiplex PCR; TCRdb's version includes in-frame clones alone and lacks a portion of them. V and J calls and clone size come straight from that table; D and trimming were deduced from the DNA. This sample has fewer than 85,000 clones, with 77% found just once.

Source material: peripheral blood. V and J are TRBV28 and TRBJ2-1; perhaps TRBD2 as D (5 bases). This receptor was obtained from a man aged 70 or older with COVID-19, enrolled during active disease. In DNA form, the CDR3 reads TGTGCCAGCAGTACCCGGCGGGCGGAGAGCTCCTACAATGAGCAGTTCTTC. Its protein is CASSTRRAESSYNEQFF.